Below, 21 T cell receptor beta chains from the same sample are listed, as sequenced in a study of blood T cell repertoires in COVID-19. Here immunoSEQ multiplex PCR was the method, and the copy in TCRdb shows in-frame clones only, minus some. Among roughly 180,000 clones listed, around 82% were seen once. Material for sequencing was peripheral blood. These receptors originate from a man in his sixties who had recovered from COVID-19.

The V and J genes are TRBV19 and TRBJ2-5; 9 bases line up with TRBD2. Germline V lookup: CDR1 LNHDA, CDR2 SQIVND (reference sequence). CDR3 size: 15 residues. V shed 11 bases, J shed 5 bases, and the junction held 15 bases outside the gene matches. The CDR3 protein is CASRAAGGRLETQYF. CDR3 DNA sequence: TGTGCCTCCCGGGCGGCGGGGGGGCGCTTGGAGACCCAGTACTTC. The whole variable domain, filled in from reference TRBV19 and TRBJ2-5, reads DGGITQSPKYLFRKEGQNVTLSCEQNLNHDAMYWYRQDPGQGLRLIYYSQIVNDFQKGDIAEGYSVSREKKESFPLTVTSAQKNPTAFYLCASRAAGGRLETQYFGPGTRLLVL.

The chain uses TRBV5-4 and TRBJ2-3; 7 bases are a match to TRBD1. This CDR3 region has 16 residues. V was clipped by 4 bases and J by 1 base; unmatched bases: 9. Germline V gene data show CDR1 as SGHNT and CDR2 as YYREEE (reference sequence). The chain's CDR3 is CASSPGTVVGTDTQYF. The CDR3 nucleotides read TGTGCCAGCAGCCCCGGGACAGTCGTAGGCACAGATACGCAGTATTTT.

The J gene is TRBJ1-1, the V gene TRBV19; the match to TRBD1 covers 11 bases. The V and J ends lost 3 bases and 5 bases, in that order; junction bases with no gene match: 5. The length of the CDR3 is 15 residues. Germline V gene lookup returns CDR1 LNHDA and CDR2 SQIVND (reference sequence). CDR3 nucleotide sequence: TGTGCCAGTAGTATGGGACAGGGGGTACTTACTGAAGCTTTCTTT. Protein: CASSMGQGVLTEAFF.

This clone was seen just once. This chain's CDR3 is CASSWARHLDGAFF. CDR3 DNA sequence: TGCGCCAGCAGCTGGGCCCGGCACCTCGACGGAGCTTTCTTT. The rearrangement links TRBV5-1 to TRBJ1-1; D is uncertain. CDR3 length: 14 amino acids. CDR1 is SGHRS and CDR2 is YFSETQ in the germline V gene. The V end lost 3 bases, the J end lost 10 bases, and 19 bases lay between the germline ends.

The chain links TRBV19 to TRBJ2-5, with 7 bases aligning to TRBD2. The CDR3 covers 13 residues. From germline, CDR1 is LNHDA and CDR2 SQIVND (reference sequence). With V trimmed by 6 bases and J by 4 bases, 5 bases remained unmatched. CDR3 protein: CASSGGRAETQYF. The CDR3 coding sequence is TGTGCCAGTAGCGGGGGGAGAGCAGAGACCCAGTACTTC.

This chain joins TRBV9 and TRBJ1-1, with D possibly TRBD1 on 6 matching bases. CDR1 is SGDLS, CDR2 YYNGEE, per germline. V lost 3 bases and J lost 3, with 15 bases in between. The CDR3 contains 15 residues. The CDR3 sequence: CASSGFRGLDTEAFF. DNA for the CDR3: TGTGCCAGCAGCGGATTCAGGGGATTGGACACTGAAGCTTTCTTT.

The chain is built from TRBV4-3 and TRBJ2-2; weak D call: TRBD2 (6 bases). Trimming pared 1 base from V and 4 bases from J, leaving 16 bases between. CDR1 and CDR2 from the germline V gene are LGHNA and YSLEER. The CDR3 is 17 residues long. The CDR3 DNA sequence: TGCGCCAGCAGCCAAGTATTGACACGGGGAGGCACCGGGGAGCTGTTTTTT. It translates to CASSQVLTRGGTGELFF.

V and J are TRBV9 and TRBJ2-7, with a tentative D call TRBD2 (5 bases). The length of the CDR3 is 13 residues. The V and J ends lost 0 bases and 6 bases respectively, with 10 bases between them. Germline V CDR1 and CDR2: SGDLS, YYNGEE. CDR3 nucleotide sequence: TGTGCCAGCAGCGTAGGAGGAGCGGCCGAGCAGTACTTC. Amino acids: CASSVGGAAEQYF.

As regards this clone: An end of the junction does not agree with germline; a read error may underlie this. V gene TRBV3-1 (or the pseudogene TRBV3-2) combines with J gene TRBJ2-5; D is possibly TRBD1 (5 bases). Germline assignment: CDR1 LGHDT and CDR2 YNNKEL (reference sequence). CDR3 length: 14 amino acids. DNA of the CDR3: TGTGCCAGCAGCCAATTGACAGACCAAGGGACCCAGTACTTC. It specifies CASSQLTDQGTQYF.

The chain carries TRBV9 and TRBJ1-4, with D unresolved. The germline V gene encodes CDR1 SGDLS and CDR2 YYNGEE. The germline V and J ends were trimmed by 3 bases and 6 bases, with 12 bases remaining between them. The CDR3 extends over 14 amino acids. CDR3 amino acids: CASSGPGGYEKLFF. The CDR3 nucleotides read TGTGCCAGCAGCGGGCCCGGAGGGTATGAAAAACTGTTTTTT.

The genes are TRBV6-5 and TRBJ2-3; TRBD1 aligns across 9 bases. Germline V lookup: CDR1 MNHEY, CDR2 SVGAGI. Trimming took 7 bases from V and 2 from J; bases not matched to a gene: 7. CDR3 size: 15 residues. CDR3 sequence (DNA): TGTGCCAGCATTAGGACAGGGGACTACACAGATACGCAGTATTTT. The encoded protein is CASIRTGDYTDTQYF.

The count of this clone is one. CDR3: CASSTTGGGQNTIYF. The CDR3 DNA follows: TGTGCCAGTAGTACGACAGGGGGAGGTCAGAACACCATATATTTT. This chain connects TRBV19 to TRBJ1-3; 9 bases line up with TRBD1. Germline lookup yields CDR1 LNHDA and CDR2 SQIVND (reference sequence). This CDR3 is 15 amino acids long. V was clipped by 4 bases and J by 7 bases; unmatched bases: 8.

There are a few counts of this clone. The CDR3 loop reads CASSIDRGPNQPQHF. The CDR3 nucleotides are TGTGCCAGTAGTATAGATCGCGGCCCAAATCAGCCCCAGCATTTT. The chain is built from TRBV19 and TRBJ1-5; D ambiguous. Germline V gene sequence: CDR1 LNHDA, CDR2 SQIVND (reference sequence). The length of the CDR3 is 15 residues. The germline V and J ends were trimmed by 0 bases and 4 bases, with 10 bases remaining between them.

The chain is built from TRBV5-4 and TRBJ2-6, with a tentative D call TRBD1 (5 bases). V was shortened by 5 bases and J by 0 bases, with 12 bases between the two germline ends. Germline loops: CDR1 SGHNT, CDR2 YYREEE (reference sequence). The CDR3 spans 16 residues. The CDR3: CASRSDRYSGANVLTF. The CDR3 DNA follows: TGTGCCAGCAGATCTGACAGATACTCTGGGGCCAACGTCCTGACTTTC.

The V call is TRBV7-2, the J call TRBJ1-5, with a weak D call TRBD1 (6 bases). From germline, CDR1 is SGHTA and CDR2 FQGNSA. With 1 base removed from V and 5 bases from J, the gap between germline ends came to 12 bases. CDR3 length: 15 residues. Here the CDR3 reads CASSLDAGAHQPQHF. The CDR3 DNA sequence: TGTGCCAGCAGCTTAGATGCAGGGGCCCATCAGCCCCAGCATTTT.

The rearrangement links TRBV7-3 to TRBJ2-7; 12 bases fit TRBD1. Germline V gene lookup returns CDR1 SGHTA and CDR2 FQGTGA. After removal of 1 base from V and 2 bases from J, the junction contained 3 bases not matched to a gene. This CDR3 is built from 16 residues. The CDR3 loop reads CASSLRGTGGTYEQYF. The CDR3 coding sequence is TGTGCCAGCAGCTTAAGGGGGACAGGGGGCACCTACGAGCAGTACTTC.

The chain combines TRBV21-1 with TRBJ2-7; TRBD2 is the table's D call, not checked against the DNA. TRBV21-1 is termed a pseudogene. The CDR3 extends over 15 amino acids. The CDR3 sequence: CASSKFRSGSYEQYF. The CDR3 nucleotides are TGTGCCAGCAGCAAATTTCGTTCGGGTTCCTACGAGCAGTACTTC.

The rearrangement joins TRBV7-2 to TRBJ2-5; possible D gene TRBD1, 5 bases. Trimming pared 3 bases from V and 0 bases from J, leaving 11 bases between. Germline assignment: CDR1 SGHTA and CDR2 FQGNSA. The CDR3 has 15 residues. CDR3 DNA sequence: TGTGCCAGCAGCTTGGATACAGGCTACCAAGAGACCCAGTACTTC. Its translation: CASSLDTGYQETQYF.

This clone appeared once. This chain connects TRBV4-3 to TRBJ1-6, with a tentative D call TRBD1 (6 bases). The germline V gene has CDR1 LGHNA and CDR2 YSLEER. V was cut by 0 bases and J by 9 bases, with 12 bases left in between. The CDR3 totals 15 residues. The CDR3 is CASSQDRGFGSPLHF. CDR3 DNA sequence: TGCGCCAGCAGCCAAGACAGGGGATTTGGTTCACCCCTCCACTTT.

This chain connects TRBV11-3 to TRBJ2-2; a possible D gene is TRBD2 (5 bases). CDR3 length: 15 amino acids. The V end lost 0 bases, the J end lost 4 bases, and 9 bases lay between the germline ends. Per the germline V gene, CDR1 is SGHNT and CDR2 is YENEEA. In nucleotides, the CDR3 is TGTGCCAGCAGCTTAGATCGGGGTGCCACCGGGGAGCTGTTTTTT. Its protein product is CASSLDRGATGELFF.

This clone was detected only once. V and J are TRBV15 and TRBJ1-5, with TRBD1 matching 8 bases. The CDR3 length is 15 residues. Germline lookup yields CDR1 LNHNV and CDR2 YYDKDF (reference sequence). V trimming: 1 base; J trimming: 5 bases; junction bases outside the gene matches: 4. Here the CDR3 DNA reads TGTGCCACCAGCAGAGCAGGGGGCTTTTATCAGCCCCAGCATTTT. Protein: CATSRAGGFYQPQHF. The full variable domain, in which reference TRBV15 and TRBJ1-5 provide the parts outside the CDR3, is DAMVIQNPRYQVTQFGKPVTLSCSQTLNHNVMYWYQQKSSQAPKLLFHYYDKDFNNEADTPDNFQSRRPNTSFCFLDIRSPGLGDTAMYLCATSRAGGFYQPQHFGDGTRLSIL.